This T cell receptor beta chain is drawn from a study of blood T cell repertoires in COVID-19. The wider study: COVID-19 samples, acute and convalescent, were from the United States, Italy and Spain. PBMCs, B-cell-depleted T cells, or T cells provided the cDNA or gDNA that made up the material.

Per the study methods: Nucleated cell number was recorded as an estimate derived from reference gene primer amplification. Clones were sequenced by immunoSEQ multiplex PCR, and TCRdb holds only the in-frame ones, with some missing. From that table come the V and J calls and clone size; the DNA was used to work out D and trimming. Among about 170,000 clones listed, about 85% were seen once. The CDR3 runs 13 residues. In germline, CDR1 is ENHRY, CDR2 SYGVKD. The V end was cut by 6 bases, the J end by 3 bases, with 11 bases between. Sequencing was carried out using peripheral blood. The clonotype was recovered from a man aged 60 to 69 who had recovered from COVID-19. V and J are TRBV10-3 and TRBJ1-2, with D possibly TRBD1 on 6 matching bases. Here the CDR3 reads CAIREQGDYGYTF. The DNA for the CDR3 is TGTGCCATCAGGGAACAGGGCGACTATGGCTACACCTTC.